The clone carrying this T cell receptor (beta chain) showed up just a few times. One end of the junction fails to match germline, which may point to a read error. This sample is drawn from a study of T cells in Graves' hyperthyroidism and ophthalmopathy. The CDR3 sequence is 16 residues long. From germline, CDR1 is KGHSH and CDR2 LQKENI. Amplification of TCR beta CDR3 regions was performed using RNA transcripts as template. First-round RT-PCR of the TCR CDR3 relied on the HTBI primer set. A single record per CDR3 protein comes from TCRdb applying MiXCR to the multiplex PCR reads. In the table there are 300,000 to 400,000 distinct CDR3 sequences, approximately 15% of which are singletons.

Input material: blood. The sequence derives from a woman aged 25 to 39 with Graves' ophthalmopathy. The rearrangement joins TRBV18 to TRBJ2-5, with D perhaps matching TRBD2 (6 bases). DNA of the CDR3: TGTGCCAGCTCACCACCGTTACGGGGTTCGGGGGAGACCCAGCACTTC. The encoded protein is CASSPPLRGSGETQHF.